The clone carrying this TCR beta chain rates as medium-sized (0.01 to 0.1%). Its antigen remains unidentified. This specimen comes from a study of spatial heterogeneity in lung cancer. Broader study findings: Counts of expanded alpha and beta TCRs within tumors tracked the tumor nonsynonymous mutation count. For tumor T cells, estimated coverage reached only approximately 7.7% (alpha) and about 14% (beta). Ubiquitous nonsynonymous mutations were tracked by counts of ubiquitous expanded TCRs, and regional ones by counts of regional expanded TCRs.

TCR cDNA molecules were tagged individually, and each one carried a unique molecular identifier. TCRdb processed the 5' RACE reads anew with MiXCR; each CDR3 protein has one entry. The data hold about 8,000 distinct CDR3 sequences, with more than 9% observed a single time. The V end was cut by 0 bases, the J end by 2 bases, with 10 bases between. The CDR3 has 15 residues. Germline CDR1 is KGHSY and CDR2 is FQNENV. Regarding time point: sample taken at primary tumor resection. No cell sorting; template was whole RNA from tumor, lung tissue or PBMC. The gene calls are TRBV16 and TRBJ1-2; possible D gene TRBD1, 5 bases. This sequence was found in a male donor with early-stage non-small cell lung cancer. The specimen comprised lung tumor tissue, sampled at surgery. The CDR3: CASSQSPGKNYGYTF. In nucleotides, the CDR3 is TGTGCCAGCAGCCAATCCCCAGGGAAAAACTATGGCTACACCTTC.